Listed below are T cell receptor beta chains from one sample, sequenced in a study of T cells in Graves' hyperthyroidism and ophthalmopathy. TCRdb re-called the multiplex PCR reads with MiXCR, one entry per CDR3 protein. The table lists approximately 360,000 distinct CDR3 sequences, about 15% of them singletons. The sample was blood. The receptor source for this set is a woman aged 18-30 years with Graves' hyperthyroidism that later progressed to Graves' ophthalmopathy. Both conserved end residues are part of each CDR3. The D gene is left open where the match is weak. The size of a clone is reported for some rows only, either as once, few or many, or as a class for expanded clones.

clone_size d_call j_call v_call cdr3_aa
few TRBD1 TRBJ1-6 TRBV18 CASSPGTGDNSPLHF
few - TRBJ2-7 TRBV3-1 CASSQSDSYEQYF
many TRBD1 TRBJ2-7 TRBV27 CASSPGTGVAEQYF
many - TRBJ2-3 TRBV20-1 CSARGAEYSTDTQYF
many - TRBJ2-7 TRBV20-1 CSARNTTVSGYEQYF
few TRBD2 TRBJ2-3 TRBV15 CATSRGGRSTDTQYF
few - TRBJ2-1 TRBV6-1 CASSERGLIDEQFF
many - TRBJ2-1 TRBV27 CASSPYDRYNEQFF
many - TRBJ2-1 TRBV20-1 CSASGSYNEQFF
many - TRBJ1-2 TRBV28 CASSFRRGPYGYTF
- - TRBJ2-1 TRBV27 CASSSLGFNEQFF
many - TRBJ2-1 TRBV28 CASSLLAEGVNEQFF
- TRBD2 TRBJ2-7 TRBV19 CASSPEAGNSYEQYF
- - TRBJ2-7 TRBV7-9 CASSLALSSYEQYF
few - TRBJ2-2 TRBV10-3 CAIYGRRSGNTGELFF
many - TRBJ2-1 TRBV2 CASSVSGLGGSYNEQFF
few TRBD2 TRBJ2-4 TRBV28 CASSLIGTSGAKNIQYF
- - TRBJ1-5 TRBV11-2 CASSLVGRGDGQPQHF
many - TRBJ2-5 TRBV6-1 CASSGQGGETQYF
many TRBD2 TRBJ2-3 TRBV13 CASSLSVAGGGTDTQYF
many TRBD2 TRBJ2-1 TRBV28 CASSFPLTSGRGNEQFF
- TRBD1 TRBJ1-5 TRBV30 CAWSVRWDRGNQPQHF
many - TRBJ1-1 TRBV6-2/TRBV6-3 CASSYLAGHGTTEAFF
many TRBD2 TRBJ2-5 TRBV7-3 CASSSQGAGVFATQYF
- - TRBJ1-1 TRBV4-2 CASSQVRQLMTEAFF
many - TRBJ2-1 TRBV7-2 CASDRGGINEQFF
few TRBD1 TRBJ2-7 TRBV10-3 CAISPRDRVSYEQYF
many - TRBJ2-7 TRBV20-1 CSARDATSYEQYF
- TRBD2 TRBJ2-1 TRBV11-2 CASSFGTSGKNNEQFF
few - TRBJ2-3 TRBV12-3/TRBV12-4 CASSKTWNPDTQYF
many - TRBJ2-7 TRBV7-2 CASSTRLAYEQYF